The 18 T cell receptor beta chains below come from one sample, sequenced in a study of molecular identifiers for immune sequencing clone quantification. From the PCR reads, TCRdb called clonotypes with MiXCR, one entry per CDR3 protein. The repertoire holds about 510,000 distinct CDR3 sequences, with about a quarter as singletons. Sequencing used naive CD8+ T cells from blood, with Jurkat cell RNA spiked in. Stated subset: FACS-sorted CD8+CD4-CCR7+CD45RA+ naive T cells. The receptors derive from a human donor in good health. Some libraries in this study had Jurkat cell RNA spiked in.

This clonotype was recorded at least ten times. The J gene is TRBJ2-7, the V gene TRBV7-2; TRBD1 might be the D (5 bases). The CDR3 runs 14 residues. The germline V gene encodes CDR1 SGHTA and CDR2 FQGNSA. Trimming removed 5 bases from V and 2 bases from J, with 13 bases in between. The CDR3 loop is CASSHVGRAYEQYF. CDR3 nucleotides: TGTGCCAGCAGCCACGTGGGCAGGGCCTACGAGCAGTACTTC. Filled out from reference TRBV7-2 and TRBJ2-7, the complete variable domain reads GAGVSQSPSNKVTEKGKDVELRCDPISGHTALYWYRQSLGQGLEFLIYFQGNSAPDKSGLPSDRFSAERTGGSVSTLTIQRTQQEDSAVYLCASSHVGRAYEQYFGPGTRLTVT.

On this clonotype itself: Being one base from a much bigger clone, this may be a read error. This chain uses TRBV6-5 with TRBJ1-1; maybe TRBD1 (6 bases). Per the germline V gene, CDR1 is MNHEY and CDR2 is SVGAGI. The CDR3 runs to 15 residues. V lost 5 bases and J lost 2, with 15 bases in between. The CDR3 DNA follows: TGTGCCAGCAGTCCCCCGGGGGGGCCCAACACTGAAGCTTTCTTT. It translates to CASSPPGGPNTEAFF.

This clonotype appeared a few times. The chain is built from TRBV28 and TRBJ2-3; TRBD2 matches at 8 bases. Germline values: CDR1 MDHEN, CDR2 SYDVKM. The V and J ends lost 0 bases and 12 bases, in that order; junction bases with no gene match: 2. CDR3 length: 12 amino acids. Written as DNA, the CDR3 is TGTGCCAGCAGTTTATGGACTAGCGACCAGTATTTT. This encodes CASSLWTSDQYF.

This clonotype was counted at least ten times. J is TRBJ1-1 and V is TRBV7-9; no reliable D call. V lost 5 bases, J lost 8 bases, and 9 bases lay in between. CDR1 and CDR2 (germline): SEHNR, FQNEAQ (reference sequence). The CDR3 has 11 amino acids. This CDR3 is CASSTTLEAFF. The CDR3 nucleotides read TGTGCCAGCAGCACGACATTGGAAGCTTTCTTT.

This clonotype was observed many times. J is TRBJ1-1 and V is TRBV7-9; a weak D match, TRBD1 (6 bases). This CDR3 region has 17 residues. Between the trimmed V and J ends, which lost 5 bases and 6 bases, there was a span of 25 bases. The germline V gene has CDR1 SEHNR and CDR2 FQNEAQ (reference sequence). The CDR3 DNA reads TGTGCCAGCAGCCCCCTACTTAAGGGCCAGGGGTGGTCTGAAGCTTTCTTT. It translates to CASSPLLKGQGWSEAFF.

This clonotype was counted once. This clone may be a read error of a much larger clone one base away. The V gene is TRBV7-9, the J gene TRBJ1-1; no clear D. The V end lost 5 bases, the J end lost 9 bases, and 10 bases lay between the germline ends. Germline V gene sequence: CDR1 SEHNR, CDR2 FQNEAQ (reference sequence). There are 11 residues in the CDR3. The CDR3 sequence is CASSTSGQAFF. DNA for the CDR3: TGTGCCAGCAGCACGAGCGGACAAGCTTTCTTT.

This clonotype was seen at least ten times. J is TRBJ2-3 and V is TRBV12-3 or TRBV12-4, with D maybe TRBD1 (5 bases). V gave up 5 bases and J gave up 0 bases, with 15 bases separating them. This CDR3 contains 16 residues. CDR3 nucleotide sequence: TGTGCCAGCAGTATGACAGATTCCCCTAGCACAGATACGCAGTATTTT. Its protein product is CASSMTDSPSTDTQYF.

The chain recombines TRBV7-6 with TRBJ2-5; 9 nucleotides align to TRBD1. V lost 5 bases to trimming and J lost 2 bases; unmatched junction nucleotides: 6. This CDR3 is built from 15 residues. The germline CDR1 and CDR2 sequences are SGHVS and FNYEAQ. CDR3 region: CASSLGTGFQETQYF. DNA for the CDR3: TGTGCCAGCAGCCTCGGGACAGGGTTTCAAGAGACCCAGTACTTC.

Concerning this clonotype: A much larger clone differs from this one at a single base, so this may be a read error. The V gene is TRBV7-6, the J gene TRBJ2-4, with 8 positions matching TRBD1. The V gene's germline CDR1 is SGHVS and CDR2 FNYEAQ. This CDR3 has 14 amino acids. The V and J ends lost 5 bases and 9 bases, in that order; junction bases with no gene match: 9. The CDR3 reads CASSTRTGSGIQYF. The DNA of the CDR3 is TGTGCCAGCAGCACCAGGACAGGGTCGGGCATTCAGTACTTC.

The chain carries TRBV7-9 and TRBJ2-7; 9 bases fit TRBD1. This CDR3 is built from 17 residues. Trimming at V came to 2 bases and at J to 0 bases, leaving 8 bases not matched to a gene. Germline V gives CDR1 SEHNR, CDR2 FQNEAQ (reference sequence). CDR3 sequence reads: CASSLSGTGFSSYEQYF. The CDR3 DNA follows: TGTGCCAGCAGCTTAAGCGGGACAGGGTTCAGCTCCTACGAGCAGTACTTC.

Only a few counts were recorded for this clonotype. The chain links TRBV6-5 to TRBJ2-2, with a weak D call TRBD2 (6 bases). This CDR3 is built from 15 residues. V lost 0 bases and J 7 bases, leaving 12 bases between the germline ends. The V gene's germline CDR1 is MNHEY and CDR2 SVGAGI. This CDR3 is CASSYSSRRDGELFF. CDR3 coding DNA: TGTGCCAGCAGTTACTCATCTAGGCGGGACGGGGAGCTGTTTTTT.

This sequence joins TRBV6-1 and TRBJ2-7, with unresolved D. This CDR3 spans 14 amino acids. V dropped 3 bases and J dropped 2 bases, with 11 bases sitting between them. The germline CDR1 and CDR2 sequences are MNHNS and SASEGT. The CDR3: CASSEIVSTYEQYF. In DNA, the CDR3 is TGTGCCAGCAGTGAGATAGTTTCGACCTACGAGCAGTACTTC.

This clonotype has a handful of counts. The chain recombines TRBV12-5 with TRBJ1-1, with 8 bases aligning to TRBD1. Germline lookup yields CDR1 LGHNT and CDR2 FRNRAP. Trimming at V came to 6 bases and at J to 4 bases, leaving 13 bases not matched to a gene. The CDR3 consists of 16 residues. CDR3: CASGPGQGLFLTEAFF. The CDR3 DNA reads as TGTGCTAGTGGCCCAGGACAGGGACTCTTCCTCACTGAAGCTTTCTTT.

This clonotype has more than one count but fewer than ten. V and J are TRBV9 and TRBJ2-7, with a tentative D call TRBD2 (7 bases). CDR1 is SGDLS, CDR2 YYNGEE, per germline. This CDR3 spans 14 amino acids. V was trimmed by 4 bases and J by 5 bases, leaving 16 bases between them. The CDR3 region has the DNA TGTGCCAGCAGCCCCAGTGGGGGGGGCGACGAGCAGTACTTC. Amino acids: CASSPSGGGDEQYF.

This clonotype was picked up a small number of times. The chain joins TRBV7-2 to TRBJ2-5; no firm D call. This CDR3 spans 14 amino acids. CDR1 SGHTA and CDR2 FQGNSA come from the germline V gene. V lost 1 base, J lost 5 bases, and 11 bases lay in between. The CDR3 coding sequence is TGTGCCAGCAGCTTAGGTGTGGGGTTGGAGACCCAGTACTTC. Translation gives CASSLGVGLETQYF.

This clonotype was counted between two and nine times. V and J are TRBV4-2 and TRBJ2-7, with D possibly being TRBD2 (6 bases). Germline V lookup: CDR1 LGHNA, CDR2 YNFKEQ. The CDR3 length is 16 residues. Between the trimmed V and J ends, which lost 4 bases and 3 bases, there was a span of 19 bases. CDR3 region: CASSPEIRGADYEQYF. DNA for the CDR3: TGTGCCAGCAGCCCCGAGATACGCGGGGCGGACTACGAGCAGTACTTC.

In this sample, this clonotype turned up a few times. V is TRBV12-3 or TRBV12-4 and J is TRBJ1-5, with D perhaps TRBD1 (5 bases). The germline V and J ends were trimmed by 5 bases and 1 base, with 12 bases remaining between them. The CDR3 has 15 residues. The CDR3 DNA sequence: TGTGCCAGCAGTAACTACCGGGACAGCAATCAGCCCCAGCATTTT. Protein sequence: CASSNYRDSNQPQHF.

This clonotype was found a few times. The J gene is TRBJ2-5, the V gene TRBV11-2; D is unclear. Between the trimmed V and J ends, which lost 4 bases and 2 bases, there was a span of 14 bases. In germline, CDR1 is SGHAT, CDR2 FQNNGV. The CDR3 is 15 residues long. CDR3 coding DNA: TGTGCCAGCAGCTCATGGGCAGACAAACAAGAGACCCAGTACTTC. It yields the protein CASSSWADKQETQYF.